This TCR beta chain was retrieved from a study of beta chain features in type 1 diabetes (dated by TCRdb to 2016 to 2018). Background on the whole study: Mean age, gender distribution, total cell number and subset yield were not different between patients and healthy donors. A total of 107,917,701 sorted cells were examined across all samples, and RNA yield correlated strongly with the number of cells per subset. The study compared TCRB repertoires of sorted circulating CD4+ T cell subsets between recently diagnosed type 1 diabetes patients and matched healthy donors. Whereas all 30 or so donors provided naive and central memory subsets, regulatory and stem cell-like memory subsets were isolated from just 8 patients and about 8 healthy donors.

Overall results and qualifications from the work: Because cDNA rather than genomic DNA was sequenced, highly expressing activated cells could have been over-represented, although no difference in activation and CD3 levels was found between groups. HLA sub-analyses involved small numbers of individuals, so any influence of HLA type on TCRB rearrangement remained unresolved. Naive, central memory and regulatory TCRB repertoires appeared to be more similar among patients than among healthy donors. Fewer insertions and more nucleotide deletions at VDJ recombination sites were observed in patients with type 1 diabetes, implying thymic rearrangement abnormalities. PCR might favor shorter templates, but patient and control samples were amplified and corrected together, so any skew would affect both groups equally. A moderate but significant shortening of TCRB CDR3 length was observed in type 1 diabetes patients in all four CD4+ subsets.

Notes on this clone: The antigen it recognizes is unknown. Base qualities are missing; no much larger clone stands one base away.

Each donor gave one peripheral blood draw, approximately 120 mL on average, collected into heparinised tubes. A BD FACSAria II was used to sort naive, central memory, regulatory and stem cell-like memory CD4+ T cells with a panel that included CD45RO, CCR7, CD25, CD127, CD95 and CD27. Purity was above 95% for every sorted population. PBMCs were isolated immediately by Lymphoprep density gradient centrifugation and stained directly without culture. Samples were stained and sorted in pairs, with one healthy donor and one patient per experiment, so that batch effects were minimized. The entire isolated RNA was reverse transcribed using the High Capacity cDNA Reverse Transcription Kit, and thus expressed TCRB transcripts were sequenced. Deep immunoSEQ sequencing was performed on naive, central memory and regulatory T cell samples, with an average of roughly 3.3 million total reads per sample. Sorted cells were lysed in RLT buffer, and RNA was extracted using DNase-treated RNeasy Micro or Mini kits according to cell number. Each cell subset was processed separately to prevent cross-contamination, with patient and healthy donor samples processed together. TCRB sequences were amplified from cDNA with the immunoSEQ multiplex PCR, producing 87-bp fragments spanning the CDR3 region. Sequencing of the amplicons was done on the Illumina HiSeq platform. In the original analysis: PCR bias was corrected computationally using synthetic template baselines, and reads within Hamming distance 2 were collapsed, with unmergeable singletons discarded. Reads were aligned to IMGT to assign V, D and J genes, CDR3 length, and insertions or deletions at six rearrangement sites. Clonotype counts were normalized to sorted cell number within each subset before computing true diversity and Gini coefficients with the tcR R package. The overlap coefficient, calculated on TCRB nucleotide sequences, was used to measure repertoire sharing. Out-of-frame TCRB sequences from naive cells were analyzed to stand in for the pre-selection repertoire. In its TCRdb copy, this immuneACCESS table keeps in-frame sequences only and misses some clones. Where compared with another copy, unresolved V genes explain less than half of these, and the others have no known cause. The V and J calls and clone size were taken over from that table, and D and trimming were inferred from the DNA. This sample lists fewer than 500,000 clones; 14% were detected once. The top ten clones comprise 0.03% to 0.04% of the sample.

The clonotype was recovered from a man aged 25-45 years in good health. Sequencing input: naive CD4+ T cells from blood. The cell subset or site label for this specimen denotes: true naive CD4+ T cells.

The nucleotide sequence reads TGTGCCAGCAGCCCGTACCATACCCGGGACACTGAAGCTTTCTTT. Translated, this gives CASSPYHTRDTEAFF. The rearranged segments are TRBV11-2 and TRBJ1-1; there is no confident call for the D gene. Its CDR3 holds 15 amino acids, cysteine through phenylalanine. The only DNA kept is the CDR3, 45 bases in frame from the first base. Deletion took 5 bases off V and 3 bases off J, with a span of 16 bases between the germline ends. Via the germline V gene, CDR1 is SGHAT and CDR2 FQNNGV. Where the CDR3 stops, the reference TRBV11-2 and TRBJ1-1 genes take over; the full variable domain is EAGVAQSPRYKIIEKRQSVAFWCNPISGHATLYWYQQILGQGPKLLIQFQNNGVVDDSQLPKDRFSAERLKGVDSTLKIQPAKLEDSAVYLCASSPYHTRDTEAFFGQGTRLTVV.